The 5 T cell receptor beta chains below come from one sample, sequenced in a study of cytotoxic CD8 clonotypes in ibrutinib-treated CLL. TCRdb keeps only in-frame clones here, not all; method: immunoSEQ multiplex PCR. The sample shows about 130,000 clones, about 80% of them seen only once. The sample in question was PBMCs, obtained after 12 months of ibrutinib treatment. These receptors were collected from a human donor with chronic lymphocytic leukemia.

The V and J genes are TRBV7-2 and TRBJ2-5; the match to TRBD2 covers 7 bases. This CDR3 spans 15 amino acids. Per germline, CDR1 SGHTA and CDR2 FQGNSA. V lost 3 bases to trimming and J lost 5 bases; unmatched junction nucleotides: 9. The CDR3, as DNA: TGTGCCAGCAGCTTTTTACGGGAGGTGGGGGAGACCCAGTACTTC. It codes for CASSFLREVGETQYF.

The DNA for the CDR3 is TGTGCCAGTACAGACGTAGCGACGTCTGGAAACACCATATATTTT. Its protein product is CASTDVATSGNTIYF. The chain is built from TRBV19 and TRBJ1-3; no definite D call. V gave up 7 bases and J gave up 1 base, with 14 bases separating them. Germline V lookup: CDR1 LNHDA, CDR2 SQIVND (reference sequence). CDR3 length: 15 amino acids. The variable domain in full, completed from reference TRBV19 and TRBJ1-3, reads DGGITQSPKYLFRKEGQNVTLSCEQNLNHDAMYWYRQDPGQGLRLIYYSQIVNDFQKGDIAEGYSVSREKKESFPLTVTSAQKNPTAFYLCASTDVATSGNTIYFGEGSWLTVV.

This sequence joins TRBV28 and TRBJ1-2; no clear D gene. V lost 3 bases, J lost 4 bases, and 12 bases lay in between. Germline assignment: CDR1 MDHEN and CDR2 SYDVKM. The CDR3 has 14 amino acids. The CDR3 loop reads CASSLLDGSYGYTF. DNA for the CDR3: TGTGCCAGCAGTTTGCTTGACGGATCCTATGGCTACACCTTC.

The J gene is TRBJ1-4, the V gene TRBV7-9, with D unresolved. Germline CDR1 reads SEHNR; CDR2 reads FQNEAQ (reference sequence). The CDR3 totals 14 residues. Trimming took off 4 bases at V and 4 bases at J, with 10 bases between the two ends. The chain's CDR3 is CASSSLAGNEKLFF. In nucleotides, the CDR3 is TGTGCCAGCAGCTCCTTGGCCGGTAATGAAAAACTGTTTTTT.

The chain links TRBV6-1 to TRBJ2-2; 11 nucleotides line up with TRBD1. From germline, CDR1 is MNHNS and CDR2 SASEGT. V lost 4 bases, J lost 4 bases, and 5 bases stayed unmatched. The CDR3 consists of 16 residues. As DNA, the CDR3 is TGTGCCAGCAGTGTGGACAGGGGGCTCGGCACCGGGGAGCTGTTTTTT. Translated, it gives CASSVDRGLGTGELFF.